One and the same sample provided the 27 T cell receptor beta chains below, sequenced in a study of shared clonotypes between healthy human individuals. Here immunoSEQ multiplex PCR was the method, and the copy in TCRdb shows in-frame clones only, minus some. The table lists over a million clones, around 74% of them singletons. Sequenced material: memory CD4+ T cells sorted from blood. As for subset: CD45RA-negative fraction. These receptors were collected from a young man in good health.

The sample holds a few counts of this clone. This chain uses TRBV27 with TRBJ1-1; 7 positions agree with TRBD1. There are 13 residues in the CDR3. J lost 0 bases, V lost 9 bases, and 4 bases had no gene match. The germline gives CDR1 MNHEY, CDR2 SMNVEV (reference sequence). The CDR3 DNA reads TGTGCCAGTACAGGGGCCCTGAACACTGAAGCTTTCTTT. It translates to CASTGALNTEAFF.

This rearrangement joins TRBV2 to TRBJ2-1, with a possible D match to TRBD2 (5 bases). Germline-derived CDR1 and CDR2 are SNHLY and FYNNEI. The CDR3 loop spans 11 amino acids. The ends were cut back, 8 bases at V and 9 bases at J, with 11 bases in the middle. The CDR3 loop is CASHGVVEQFF. The CDR3 region has the DNA TGTGCCAGCCACGGGGTTGTTGAGCAGTTCTTC. The variable domain in full, completed from reference TRBV2 and TRBJ2-1, reads EPEVTQTPSHQVTQMGQEVILRCVPISNHLYFYWYRQILGQKVEFLVSFYNNEISEKSEIFDDQFSVERPDGSNFTLKIRSTKLEDSAMYFCASHGVVEQFFGPGTRLTVL.

The chain links TRBV19 to TRBJ2-1; 8 bases align to TRBD2. This CDR3 region has 16 residues. V gave up 7 bases and J gave up 6 bases; unmatched junction bases: 14. CDR1 and CDR2 from the germline V gene are LNHDA and SQIVND (reference sequence). For the CDR3, the DNA is TGTGCCAGTACCCTTTTATCCAGCGGGAGCATCAATGAGCAGTTCTTC. Its translation is CASTLLSSGSINEQFF.

With regard to this clone: The sample carries other DNA sequences with the same CDR3. CDR3 DNA sequence: TGCGCCAGCAGTGAGTCCAGGGGGGGAACCGGGGAGCTGTTTTTT. Translating it yields CASSESRGGTGELFF. V gene TRBV10-1 combines with J gene TRBJ2-2; D tentatively reads TRBD1 or TRBD2 (7 bases each). Trimming removed 0 bases from V and 5 bases from J, with 10 bases in between. Germline V gene sequence: CDR1 WNHNN, CDR2 SYGVQD (reference sequence). This CDR3 contains 15 residues.

CDR3 protein: CAISSSTENYGYTF. In nucleotides, the CDR3 is TGTGCCATCAGTTCCTCGACAGAGAACTATGGCTACACCTTC. This chain uses TRBV10-3 with TRBJ1-2; a possible D gene is TRBD1 (5 bases). The germline gives CDR1 ENHRY, CDR2 SYGVKD. This CDR3 has 14 residues. Trimming removed 5 bases from V and 2 bases from J, with 12 bases in between.

The chain carries TRBV29-1 and TRBJ1-1; 9 nucleotides line up with TRBD1. This CDR3 comprises 13 residues. V gave up 4 bases and J gave up 3 bases; unmatched junction bases: 3. The V gene's germline CDR1 is SQVTM and CDR2 ANQGSEA. CDR3 loop: CSVVGQGDTEAFF. The CDR3 DNA follows: TGCAGCGTTGTGGGACAGGGAGACACTGAAGCTTTCTTT.

The genes are TRBV7-2 and TRBJ1-1, with TRBD1 identical over 7 bases. The V gene end was trimmed by 6 bases and the J gene end by 5 bases; junction bases not matched to a gene: 9. There are 14 residues in the CDR3. The germline V gene encodes CDR1 SGHTA and CDR2 FQGNSA. The DNA of the CDR3 is TGTGCCAGCAGTCCTAGACAGGGATGGACTGAAGCTTTCTTT. It translates to CASSPRQGWTEAFF.

The chain is built from TRBV5-1 and TRBJ2-7, with TRBD1 matching over 7 bases. Trimming removed 3 bases from V and 2 bases from J; junction bases left unmatched: 11. CDR1 is SGHRS and CDR2 is YFSETQ in the germline V gene. The CDR3 runs 16 residues. The CDR3 DNA reads TGCGCCAGCAGCTGGACAATCCGGGACAGTGCCTACGAGCAGTACTTC. Its protein product is CASSWTIRDSAYEQYF. The full variable domain, in which reference TRBV5-1 and TRBJ2-7 provide the parts outside the CDR3, is KAGVTQTPRYLIKTRGQQVTLSCSPISGHRSVSWYQQTPGQGLQFLFEYFSETQRNKGNFPGRFSGRQFSNSRSEMNVSTLELGDSALYLCASSWTIRDSAYEQYFGPGTRLTVT.

The CDR3 nucleotides read TGCGCCAGCAGACCTTTACAGGAGACCAAAAACATTCAGTACTTC. Residues: CASRPLQETKNIQYF. This chain uses TRBV5-1 with TRBJ2-4; a weak D match, TRBD1 (5 bases). Trimming took 5 bases from V and 2 from J, leaving 14 bases between them. Germline V gene data show CDR1 as SGHRS and CDR2 as YFSETQ. The CDR3 is 15 amino acids.

J is TRBJ1-5 and V is TRBV6-1, with D possibly matching TRBD1 (5 bases). The germline CDR1 and CDR2 sequences are MNHNS and SASEGT. CDR3 length: 15 amino acids. The V gene lost 1 base and the J gene lost 0 bases, with 7 bases spanning the gap. The DNA for the CDR3 is TGTGCCAGCAGTGAAGGGGACCATAGCAATCAGCCCCAGCATTTT. This gives the protein CASSEGDHSNQPQHF.

This chain uses TRBV6-8 with TRBJ2-7, with 14 bases that match TRBD2. This CDR3 is 16 amino acids long. The V gene end was trimmed by 4 bases and the J gene end by 3 bases; junction bases not matched to a gene: 5. CDR1 MNHGY and CDR2 SAAAGT come from the germline V gene. The CDR3 sequence: CASSSGTSGSLYEQYF. CDR3 DNA sequence: TGTGCCAGCAGTTCGGGGACTAGCGGGAGTCTCTACGAGCAGTACTTC.

The V gene is TRBV27, the J gene TRBJ2-3; 9 nucleotides align to TRBD2. The CDR3 extends over 13 amino acids. With V trimmed by 7 bases and J by 10 bases, 9 bases remained unmatched. CDR1 and CDR2 from the germline V gene are MNHEY and SMNVEV (reference sequence). Here the CDR3 reads CASTQARGGAQYF. CDR3 DNA: TGTGCCAGCACTCAGGCCCGCGGGGGGGCGCAGTATTTT.

This chain uses TRBV6-5 with TRBJ2-7; a weak D match, TRBD2 (6 bases). Germline loops: CDR1 MNHEY, CDR2 SVGAGI. CDR3 length: 12 amino acids. V was cut by 8 bases and J by 4 bases, with 12 bases left in between. The CDR3 spells CASGGGKYEQYF. As DNA, the CDR3 is TGTGCCAGCGGGGGAGGCAAATACGAGCAGTACTTC.

This clone was seen more than once but under ten times. This specimen includes other DNA sequences encoding the same CDR3. The CDR3 region has the DNA TGCAGCGTAGGTGGGAGCAATCAGCCCCAGCATTTT. This translates into CSVGGSNQPQHF. J is TRBJ1-5 and V is TRBV29-1; D is unresolved. Germline CDR1 is SQVTM and CDR2 is ANQGSEA. V was shortened by 6 bases and J by 1 base, with 7 bases between the two germline ends. The CDR3 consists of 12 residues. The full variable domain, completed using reference TRBV29-1 and TRBJ1-5, is SAVISQKPSRDICQRGTSLTIQCQVDSQVTMMFWYRQQPGQSLTLIATANQGSEATYESGFVIDKFPISRPNLTFSTLTVSNMSPEDSSIYLCSVGGSNQPQHFGDGTRLSIL.

The DNA for the CDR3 is TGCGCCAGCAGTGGGAGCAGGGGCACTGAAGCTTTCTTT. Its translation: CASSGSRGTEAFF. The chain joins TRBV10-2 to TRBJ1-1, with D tentatively TRBD1 (6 bases). This CDR3 region has 13 residues. Deletions cut 4 bases from V and 4 bases from J, with 10 bases between. Looked up from germline, CDR1 is WSHSY and CDR2 is SAAADI.

The chain recombines TRBV30 with TRBJ2-1; D is perhaps TRBD2 (7 bases). Trimming stripped 7 bases from V and 0 bases from J, with 19 bases between. The germline V gene has CDR1 GTSNPN and CDR2 SVGIG (reference sequence). The length of the CDR3 is 16 residues. CDR3 loop: CASRGGVGSSYNEQFF. As DNA, the CDR3 is TGTGCCTCCCGAGGGGGGGTCGGGAGCTCCTACAATGAGCAGTTCTTC.

This clone was seen a handful of times. This chain connects TRBV7-9 to TRBJ2-3, with D possibly TRBD1 on 6 matching bases. V was cut by 5 bases and J by 3 bases, with 18 bases left in between. Germline V gene data show CDR1 as SEHNR and CDR2 as FQNEAQ (reference sequence). CDR3 length: 16 residues. CDR3 amino acids: CASSSRQAWRTDTQYF. The DNA for the CDR3 is TGTGCCAGCAGCAGTAGACAGGCTTGGAGGACAGATACGCAGTATTTT.

Ten or more counts support this clone. The chain links TRBV6-5 to TRBJ1-1; a weak D match, TRBD1 (6 bases). Trimming took 5 bases from V and 0 from J, leaving 10 bases between them. Germline CDR1 reads MNHEY; CDR2 reads SVGAGI. This CDR3 spans 14 amino acids. The DNA of the CDR3 is TGTGCCAGCAGTGCCCAGGGGCTGAACACTGAAGCTTTCTTT. Translating gives CASSAQGLNTEAFF.

The chain is built from TRBV11-2 and TRBJ1-1; D is uncertain. V shed 0 bases and J shed 1 base, with 9 bases lying between them. The CDR3 loop spans 15 amino acids. In germline, CDR1 is SGHAT, CDR2 FQNNGV. The CDR3 DNA sequence: TGTGCCAGCAGCTTAGATGGTTATAAGAACACTGAAGCTTTCTTT. This codes for CASSLDGYKNTEAFF.

The chain couples TRBV2 to TRBJ1-3; 7 nucleotides align to TRBD1. The V and J ends lost 5 bases and 4 bases, in that order; junction bases with no gene match: 11. Germline V gene data show CDR1 as SNHLY and CDR2 as FYNNEI. The CDR3 loop spans 16 amino acids. The CDR3 DNA sequence: TGTGCCAGCAGTCAAGACAGGGCGAATCAAGGAAACACCATATATTTT. Amino acids: CASSQDRANQGNTIYF. The complete variable domain, with remaining parts taken from reference TRBV2 and TRBJ1-3, reads EPEVTQTPSHQVTQMGQEVILRCVPISNHLYFYWYRQILGQKVEFLVSFYNNEISEKSEIFDDQFSVERPDGSNFTLKIRSTKLEDSAMYFCASSQDRANQGNTIYFGEGSWLTVV.

The chain couples TRBV25-1 to TRBJ2-3; TRBD2 aligns across 9 bases. The CDR3 is 15 amino acids. Germline V gene lookup returns CDR1 MGHDK and CDR2 SYGVNS. J was trimmed by 1 base and V by 4 bases; bases with no gene match: 3. Here the CDR3 reads CASSAPSGGTDTQYF. CDR3 coding DNA: TGTGCCAGCAGTGCCCCTAGCGGGGGCACAGATACGCAGTATTTT.

The chain joins TRBV30 to TRBJ2-7; 8 bases are shared with TRBD1. Germline loops: CDR1 GTSNPN, CDR2 SVGIG (reference sequence). The trim removed 1 base at V and 4 bases at J, leaving 6 bases unmatched. CDR3 size: 14 residues. The CDR3 protein is CAWSGTGSRYEQYF. CDR3 coding DNA: TGTGCCTGGAGTGGGACAGGGTCTCGGTACGAGCAGTACTTC.

The CDR3 coding sequence is TGTGCCAGTAGTATAAGGGGCCCTCGGGGCAATCAGCCCCAGCATTTT. This gives the protein CASSIRGPRGNQPQHF. This chain connects TRBV19 to TRBJ1-5; D possibly corresponds to TRBD1 (5 bases). CDR1 and CDR2 (germline): LNHDA, SQIVND (reference sequence). With 2 bases removed from V and 2 bases from J, the gap between germline ends came to 13 bases. The CDR3 contains 16 residues.

The V call is TRBV19, the J call TRBJ2-5; 16 bases fit TRBD2. The CDR3 is 16 amino acids. Trimming at V came to 5 bases and at J to 5 bases, leaving 5 bases not matched to a gene. The germline V gene encodes CDR1 LNHDA and CDR2 SQIVND (reference sequence). CDR3 in amino acids: CASSAGLAGGMETQYF. CDR3 DNA: TGTGCCAGTAGTGCGGGACTAGCGGGAGGGATGGAGACCCAGTACTTC.

This clone has only one observation. This chain links TRBV2 with TRBJ1-5, with D maybe TRBD1 (5 bases). The CDR3 extends over 15 amino acids. V dropped 7 bases and J dropped 6 bases, with 19 bases sitting between them. CDR1 SNHLY and CDR2 FYNNEI come from the germline V gene. Written as DNA, the CDR3 is TGTGCCAGCAACCCGCAGTTCGGGGACGGTCAGCCCCAGCATTTT. It translates to CASNPQFGDGQPQHF.

The chain recombines TRBV6-1 with TRBJ2-7; the D gene could be TRBD1 or TRBD2 (5 bases each). V shed 2 bases and J shed 6 bases, with 20 bases lying between them. The CDR3 is 16 amino acids. CDR1 is MNHNS, CDR2 SASEGT, per germline. CDR3 nucleotides: TGTGCCAGCAGTGAAAGGGACCGGGCGACAGCAGGCGAGCAGTACTTC. It specifies CASSERDRATAGEQYF.

The chain couples TRBV28 to TRBJ2-1; 12 positions agree with TRBD2. This CDR3 region has 15 residues. Germline trimming cut 5 bases from V and 7 bases from J; bases unmatched to any gene: 6. CDR1 and CDR2 (germline): MDHEN, SYDVKM. CDR3 sequence reads: CASSALAGGVNEQFF. In nucleotides, the CDR3 is TGTGCCAGCAGTGCGCTAGCGGGGGGGGTGAATGAGCAGTTCTTC.